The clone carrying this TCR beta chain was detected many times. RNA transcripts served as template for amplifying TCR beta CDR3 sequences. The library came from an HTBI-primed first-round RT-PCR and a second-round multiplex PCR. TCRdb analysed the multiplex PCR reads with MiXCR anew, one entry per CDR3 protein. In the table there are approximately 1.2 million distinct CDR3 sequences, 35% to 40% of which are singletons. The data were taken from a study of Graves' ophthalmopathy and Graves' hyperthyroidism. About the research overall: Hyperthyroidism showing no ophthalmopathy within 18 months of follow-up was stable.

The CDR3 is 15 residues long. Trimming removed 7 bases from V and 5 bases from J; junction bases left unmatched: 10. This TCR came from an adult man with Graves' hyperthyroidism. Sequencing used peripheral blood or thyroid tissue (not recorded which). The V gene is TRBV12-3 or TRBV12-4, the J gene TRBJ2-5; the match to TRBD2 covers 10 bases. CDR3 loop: CASKFWASGSETQYF. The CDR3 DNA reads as TGTGCCAGCAAGTTTTGGGCTAGCGGGAGTGAGACCCAGTACTTC.